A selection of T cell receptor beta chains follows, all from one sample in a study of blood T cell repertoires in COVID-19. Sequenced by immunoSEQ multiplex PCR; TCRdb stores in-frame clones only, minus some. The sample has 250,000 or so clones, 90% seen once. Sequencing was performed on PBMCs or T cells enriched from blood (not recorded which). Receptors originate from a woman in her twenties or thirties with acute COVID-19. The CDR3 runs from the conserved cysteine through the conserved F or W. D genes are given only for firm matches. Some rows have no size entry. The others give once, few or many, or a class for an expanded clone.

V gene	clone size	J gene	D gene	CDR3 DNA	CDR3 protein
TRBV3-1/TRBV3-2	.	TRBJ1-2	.	TGTGCCAGCAGCTCCCGGACCGGGGGGAATGGCTACACCTTC	CASSSRTGGNGYTF
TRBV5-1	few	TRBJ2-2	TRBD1	TGCGCCAGCAGCTCGGACAGGGGCACCGGGGAGCTGTTTTTT	CASSSDRGTGELFF
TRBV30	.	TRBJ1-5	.	TGTGCCTGGGGGCCGCAGGGCGACCAGCCCCAGCATTTT	CAWGPQGDQPQHF
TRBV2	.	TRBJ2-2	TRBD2	TGTGCCAGCAGTGAGGGGTCTAGCGGGCACGGGGAGCTGTTTTTT	CASSEGSSGHGELFF
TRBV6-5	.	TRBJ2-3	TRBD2	TGTGCCAGCAGTCTAGGGACTAGCGACTTGGATACGCAGTATTTT	CASSLGTSDLDTQYF
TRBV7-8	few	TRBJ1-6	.	TGTGCCAGCAGCCCGGGAGCAACCCTCCACTTT	CASSPGATLHF
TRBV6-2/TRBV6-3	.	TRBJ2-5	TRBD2	TGTGCCAGCAGTGGCGAGCGGGAGGTGAGAGAGACCCAGTACTTC	CASSGEREVRETQYF
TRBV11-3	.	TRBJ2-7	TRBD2	TGTGCCAGCAGCAGCGGGGAGAGACGCGAGCAGTACTTC	CASSSGERREQYF
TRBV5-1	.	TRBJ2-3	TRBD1	TGCGCCAGCAGCTTGGAGGGACAGGGCACAGATACGCAGTATTTT	CASSLEGQGTDTQYF
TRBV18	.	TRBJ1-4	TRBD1	TGTGCCAGCTCTCCGGACAGGGATGAAAAACTGTTTTTT	CASSPDRDEKLFF
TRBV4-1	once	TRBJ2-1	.	TGCGCCAGCAGCCAAGGGCAATACAATGAGCAGTTCTTC	CASSQGQYNEQFF
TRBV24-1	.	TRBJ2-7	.	TGTGCCACCCCAAGGGGTGAGGCAGGGTCCTACGAGCAGTACTTC	CATPRGEAGSYEQYF
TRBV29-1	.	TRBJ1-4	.	TGCAGCGCCCTGACAGTTAATGAAAAACTGTTTTTT	CSALTVNEKLFF
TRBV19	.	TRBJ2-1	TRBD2	TGTGCCAGTAGTATTGGCCTAGCGGGAGAATACAATGAGCAGTTCTTC	CASSIGLAGEYNEQFF
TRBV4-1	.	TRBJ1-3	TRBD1	TGCGCCAGCAGCCAGAGGACAGGTCCGAACACCATATATTTT	CASSQRTGPNTIYF
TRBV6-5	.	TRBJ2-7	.	TGTGCCAGCAACGAAGAGACTACATACTACGAGCAGTACTTC	CASNEETTYYEQYF
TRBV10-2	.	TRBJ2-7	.	TGCGCCAGCAGTGAACTGGCGGGTACCTACGAGCAGTACTTC	CASSELAGTYEQYF
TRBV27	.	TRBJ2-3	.	TGTGCCAGCAGCCTCGATCGAACCAGAGGGGATACGCAGTATTTT	CASSLDRTRGDTQYF
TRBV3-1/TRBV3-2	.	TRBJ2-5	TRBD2	TGTGCCAGCAGCCAAGGTACTAGCGGGGCCCAAGAGACCCAGTACTTC	CASSQGTSGAQETQYF
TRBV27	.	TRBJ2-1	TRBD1	TGTGCCAGCAGCAGGGACAGCTCGGGGAGCTCCTACAATGAGCAGTTCTTC	CASSRDSSGSSYNEQFF
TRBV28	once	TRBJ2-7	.	TGTGCCAGCAGTTTTCCAGGTAACTCCTACGAGCAGTACTTC	CASSFPGNSYEQYF
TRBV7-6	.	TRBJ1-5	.	TGTGCCAGCAGCTTAGGCGGGGACCAGCCCCAGCATTTT	CASSLGGDQPQHF
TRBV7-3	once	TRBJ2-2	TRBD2	TGTGCCAGCAGCACGGGACTACGGAACACCGGGGAGCTGTTTTTT	CASSTGLRNTGELFF
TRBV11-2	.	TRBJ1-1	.	TGTGCCAGCAGCTTAGAAACGAACAGGGACCGTGAAGCTTTCTTT	CASSLETNRDREAFF
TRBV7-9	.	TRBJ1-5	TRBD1	TGTGCCAGCAGCGATGGGACAGGGGATCACAATCAGCCCCAGCATTTT	CASSDGTGDHNQPQHF
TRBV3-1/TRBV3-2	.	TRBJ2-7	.	TGTGCCAGCAGCCAAGATGGCGGCCGCTACTACGAGCAGTACTTC	CASSQDGGRYYEQYF
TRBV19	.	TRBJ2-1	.	TGTGCCAGTAGTATTAGGGGTGAGCAGTTCTTC	CASSIRGEQFF
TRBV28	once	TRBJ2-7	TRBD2	TGTGCCAGCAGAACTAGCGGGAGAGAATACGAGCAGTACTTC	CASRTSGREYEQYF
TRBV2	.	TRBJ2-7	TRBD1	TGTGCCAGCAGGGCCGGACAGGGGGGCTTGGGGCAGTACTTC	CASRAGQGGLGQYF
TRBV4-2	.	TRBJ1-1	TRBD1	TGTGCCAGCAGCCAAGACCCGGGGACAGTGAAGTTCTTT	CASSQDPGTVKFF
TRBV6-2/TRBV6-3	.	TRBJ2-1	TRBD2	TGTGCCAGCAGTAGCGGGAGTATTGAGCAGTTCTTC	CASSSGSIEQFF
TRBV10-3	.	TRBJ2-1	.	TGTGCCATCAAGGCGCGGGCGGCCCCGGGGGACCAGTTCTTC	CAIKARAAPGDQFF
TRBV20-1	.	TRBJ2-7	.	TGCAGTGCTAGTCGGACGGGATTCGTCGGCGAGCAGTACTTC	CSASRTGFVGEQYF
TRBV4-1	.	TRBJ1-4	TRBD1	TGCGCCAGCAGCCAAGAGTGGGCAGGGGGTGAAAAACTGTTTTTT	CASSQEWAGGEKLFF
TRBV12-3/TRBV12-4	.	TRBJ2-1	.	TGTGCCAGCAGTTCAGAATTCTGGAATGAGCAGTTCTTC	CASSSEFWNEQFF